The TCR beta chain described here comes from a study of T cell responses to AZD1222 COVID-19 vaccine. The method was immunoSEQ multiplex PCR; TCRdb's version includes in-frame clones alone and lacks a portion of them. This sample has fewer than 150,000 clones, with approximately 87% found just once. The germline CDR1 and CDR2 sequences are MDHEN and SYDVKM. The CDR3 has 17 residues. V was pared by 1 base and J by 2 bases, with 18 bases between. Here the sequenced sample was peripheral blood, taken 28 days after the second AZD1222 dose. The rearrangement uses TRBV28 and TRBJ2-7; D perhaps matches TRBD1 (6 bases). This TCR derives from an adult who received the AZD1222 COVID-19 vaccine. The CDR3 DNA follows: TGTGCCAGCAGTTTATTAGTGACAGGCCCACCCCCCTACGAGCAGTACTTC. Its translation is CASSLLVTGPPPYEQYF.